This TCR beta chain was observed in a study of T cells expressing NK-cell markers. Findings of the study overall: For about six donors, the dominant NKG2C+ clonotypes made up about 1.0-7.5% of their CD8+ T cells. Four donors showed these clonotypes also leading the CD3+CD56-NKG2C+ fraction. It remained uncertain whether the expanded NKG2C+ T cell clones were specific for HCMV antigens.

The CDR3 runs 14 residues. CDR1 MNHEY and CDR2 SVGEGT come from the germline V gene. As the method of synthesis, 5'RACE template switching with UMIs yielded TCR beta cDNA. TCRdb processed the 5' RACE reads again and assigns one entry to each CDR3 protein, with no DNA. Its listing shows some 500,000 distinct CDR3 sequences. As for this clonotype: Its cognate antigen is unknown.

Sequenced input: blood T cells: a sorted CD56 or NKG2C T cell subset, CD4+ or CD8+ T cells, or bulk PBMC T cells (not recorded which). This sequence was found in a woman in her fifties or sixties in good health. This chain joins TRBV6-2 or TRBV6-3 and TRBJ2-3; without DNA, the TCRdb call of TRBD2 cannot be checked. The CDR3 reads CASRIAGVLDTQYF.